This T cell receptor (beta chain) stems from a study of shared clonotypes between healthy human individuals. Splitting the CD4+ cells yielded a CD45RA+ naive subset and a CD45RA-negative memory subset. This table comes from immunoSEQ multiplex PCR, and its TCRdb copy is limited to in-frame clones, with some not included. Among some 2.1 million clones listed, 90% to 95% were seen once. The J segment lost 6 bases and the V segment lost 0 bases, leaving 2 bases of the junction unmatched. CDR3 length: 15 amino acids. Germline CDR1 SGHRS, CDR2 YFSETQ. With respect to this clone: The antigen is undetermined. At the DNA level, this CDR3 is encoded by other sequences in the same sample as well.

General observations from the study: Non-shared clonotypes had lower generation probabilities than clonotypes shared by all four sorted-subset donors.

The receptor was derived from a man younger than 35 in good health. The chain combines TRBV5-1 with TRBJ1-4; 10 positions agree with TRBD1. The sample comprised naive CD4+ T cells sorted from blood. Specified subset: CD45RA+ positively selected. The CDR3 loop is CASSLGQGAYEKLFF. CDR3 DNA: TGCGCCAGCAGCTTGGGACAGGGGGCTTATGAAAAACTGTTTTTT.